These 2 T cell receptor beta chains came from one sample sequenced in a study of blood T cell repertoires in COVID-19. Produced via immunoSEQ multiplex PCR; TCRdb's table is partial and in-frame only. This sample has over 250,000 clones, with about nine tenths found just once. Sequences were obtained from PBMCs or T cells enriched from blood (not recorded which). The receptor set was obtained from a woman younger than 35 who had recovered from COVID-19.

The genes are TRBV6-4 and TRBJ1-4; D might be TRBD1 (5 bases). CDR1 and CDR2 (germline): MRHNA, SNTAGT. Trimming removed 2 bases at V and 3 bases at J, with 10 bases between. The CDR3 has 15 amino acids. This CDR3 reads CASSDRGIPNEKLFF. CDR3 DNA: TGTGCCAGCAGTGACAGGGGCATACCTAATGAAAAACTGTTTTTT.

The chain uses TRBV13 and TRBJ2-7; 8 bases map to TRBD2. V lost 2 bases, J lost 2 bases, and 8 bases stayed unmatched. This CDR3 contains 16 residues. Germline CDR1 reads PRHDT; CDR2 reads FYEKMQ (reference sequence). CDR3 protein: CASSLSLAEIPYEQYF. DNA of the CDR3: TGTGCCAGCAGCTTATCACTAGCGGAAATCCCCTACGAGCAGTACTTC.